This entry concerns a single TCR beta chain. A clone one base away is much larger, so this may be a read error. During its preparation, the TCRbeta library received unique molecular identifiers. TCRdb passed the PCR reads through MiXCR, listing each CDR3 protein once. Here the sample spans about 500,000 distinct CDR3 sequences, 30% to 35% being singletons. This record comes from a study of T-cell reconstitution after alpha-beta-depleted transplantation in children. V shed 3 bases and J shed 5 bases, with 22 bases lying between them. The CDR3 extends over 17 amino acids. This rearrangement joins TRBV12-3 or TRBV12-4 to TRBJ1-2, with D possibly matching TRBD1 (5 bases). The clonotype comes from a human donor who donated a stem cell graft to a child with aplastic anemia. Material: PBMCs from the stem cell graft donor, obtained from the stem cell graft. CDR3 in amino acids: CASSFSGGRGNDYGYTF. The CDR3 DNA sequence: TGTGCCAGCAGTTTCTCGGGGGGTCGGGGGAATGATTATGGCTACACCTTC.